Sequencing of this T cell receptor (beta chain) was carried out in a study of human T cells and chemical hapten exposure. Study-level information: 2% DPC applied to a roughly 2 cm by roughly 2 cm arm area sensitized donors. Slight volume differences across pooled libraries mainly accounted for varying per-sample TCR yields. Findings and caveats of the study: The donor cohort had alopecia, so its immune response may not match that of healthy people. TCRs whose frequency exceeded 1 in 1000 remained the same following DPC sensitization.

As for time point: patch test 1, 2 weeks after DPC sensitization. The treatment: therapeutic diphenylcyclopropenone sensitization with weekly scalp DPC. Points on this clonotype: The antigen is unknown.

This CDR3 has 16 residues. Germline V gene sequence: CDR1 MNHNS, CDR2 SASEGT. Losses at the gene ends were 7 bases for V and 1 base for J; bases not matched to a gene: 10. TCRdb called the RACE reads again in MiXCR, with one record for every CDR3 protein. The sample lists approximately 350,000 distinct CDR3 sequences; around 7% were seen once. The sample here was whole blood, taken in connection with sensitization to the hapten diphenylcyclopropenone (DPC). The TCR comes from a woman between 18 and 29 years old with alopecia areata. Some clones in this sample may be carry-over from other donors' samples. The rearrangement joins TRBV6-1 to TRBJ2-3; 8 bases line up with TRBD2. CDR3 residues: CASIPTPGGGTDTQYF. CDR3 DNA sequence: TGTGCCAGCATTCCAACACCGGGGGGGGGCACAGATACGCAGTATTTT.